Listed below are T cell receptor beta chains from one sample, sequenced in a study of T cell repertoires in cytomegalovirus infection. No antigen has been identified for these receptors. TCRdb ran MiXCR on the reads and lists one entry per CDR3 protein. The sample consists of about 900,000 distinct CDR3 sequences, roughly 31% of them appearing once. Specimen: cultured CD8+ T cells from PBMCs, collected from culture after CMV antigen stimulation. The receptors come from a human donor in good health (CMV status not recorded). Some clones in this sample may be carry-over from other donors' samples. Each CDR3 is given with its conserved first and last residue. A D gene is named only where the DNA matches it firmly. The size field is filled for only some rows; it gives once, few, many or a size class.

d_gene: -; v_gene: TRBV10-3; j_gene: TRBJ1-1; abundance: few; CDR3aa: CAISDSMNTEAFF; CDR3nt: TGTGCCATCAGTGATAGCATGAACACTGAAGCTTTCTTT
d_gene: TRBD2; v_gene: TRBV2; j_gene: TRBJ2-3; abundance: -; CDR3aa: CASSGGTSGGLYTDTQYF; CDR3nt: TGTGCCAGCAGTGGCGGGACTAGCGGGGGGCTGTACACAGATACGCAGTATTTT
d_gene: -; v_gene: TRBV7-9; j_gene: TRBJ1-2; abundance: few; CDR3aa: CASSLATEYYGYTF; CDR3nt: TGTGCCAGCAGCTTAGCGACAGAGTACTATGGCTACACCTTC
d_gene: TRBD2; v_gene: TRBV18; j_gene: TRBJ2-1; abundance: -; CDR3aa: CASSKRGGSYNEQFF; CDR3nt: TGTGCCAGCTCCAAGCGGGGGGGCTCCTACAATGAGCAGTTCTTC
d_gene: -; v_gene: TRBV7-2; j_gene: TRBJ1-6; abundance: many; CDR3aa: CASSLESLGRYNSPLHF; CDR3nt: TGTGCCAGCAGCTTAGAATCTTTGGGTCGCTATAATTCACCCCTCCACTTT
d_gene: -; v_gene: TRBV19; j_gene: TRBJ2-1; abundance: few; CDR3aa: CASSGPWTSPNEQFF; CDR3nt: TGTGCCAGTAGCGGCCCGTGGACATCTCCCAATGAGCAGTTCTTC
d_gene: -; v_gene: TRBV2; j_gene: TRBJ2-1; abundance: few; CDR3aa: CASSEATIAADNEQFF; CDR3nt: TGTGCCAGCAGTGAAGCGACGATAGCGGCCGACAATGAGCAGTTCTTC
d_gene: TRBD1; v_gene: TRBV2; j_gene: TRBJ1-5; abundance: few; CDR3aa: CASSTGGGSNQPQHF; CDR3nt: TGTGCCAGCAGTACAGGGGGAGGAAGCAATCAGCCCCAGCATTTT
d_gene: -; v_gene: TRBV7-8; j_gene: TRBJ2-2; abundance: few; CDR3aa: CASSLGPRQNTGELFF; CDR3nt: TGTGCCAGCAGCTTAGGCCCGAGACAGAACACCGGGGAGCTGTTTTTT
d_gene: TRBD2; v_gene: TRBV20-1; j_gene: TRBJ2-5; abundance: -; CDR3aa: CSVASGIQETQYF; CDR3nt: TGCAGTGTTGCTAGCGGGATTCAAGAGACCCAGTACTTC
d_gene: -; v_gene: TRBV5-6; j_gene: TRBJ2-1; abundance: once; CDR3aa: CASSLGRGAYHEQFF; CDR3nt: TGTGCCAGCAGCTTAGGCCGGGGGGCCTACCATGAGCAGTTCTTC
d_gene: TRBD2; v_gene: TRBV15; j_gene: TRBJ2-3; abundance: -; CDR3aa: CATSPQWGGPVGDTQYF; CDR3nt: TGTGCCACCAGCCCGCAGTGGGGGGGTCCTGTTGGAGATACGCAGTATTTT
d_gene: -; v_gene: TRBV7-8; j_gene: TRBJ2-1; abundance: few; CDR3aa: CASSLKGDLEQFF; CDR3nt: TGTGCCAGCAGCTTAAAAGGGGACCTTGAGCAGTTCTTC
d_gene: -; v_gene: TRBV19; j_gene: TRBJ2-2; abundance: -; CDR3aa: CASISNTGELFF; CDR3nt: TGTGCCAGTATTTCGAACACCGGGGAGCTGTTTTTT
d_gene: -; v_gene: TRBV6-5; j_gene: TRBJ1-1; abundance: many; CDR3aa: CASSYSGRGHTEAFF; CDR3nt: TGTGCCAGCAGTTACTCCGGTCGGGGCCACACTGAAGCTTTCTTT
d_gene: TRBD1; v_gene: TRBV7-6; j_gene: TRBJ1-3; abundance: -; CDR3aa: CASSLSLQGFGNTIYF; CDR3nt: TGTGCCAGCAGCTTAAGCCTACAGGGGTTCGGAAACACCATATATTTT
d_gene: -; v_gene: TRBV28; j_gene: TRBJ2-3; abundance: -; CDR3aa: CASSFGPEETRTDTQYF; CDR3nt: TGTGCCAGCAGTTTTGGGCCGGAGGAAACACGCACAGATACGCAGTATTTT
d_gene: -; v_gene: TRBV27; j_gene: TRBJ1-6; abundance: -; CDR3aa: CASSLSHGFNSPLHF; CDR3nt: TGTGCCAGCAGTTTATCGCACGGGTTCAATTCACCCCTCCACTTT
d_gene: TRBD1; v_gene: TRBV2; j_gene: TRBJ2-1; abundance: few; CDR3aa: CASNSGQGNEQFF; CDR3nt: TGTGCCAGCAATTCGGGACAGGGGAATGAGCAGTTCTTC
d_gene: -; v_gene: TRBV12-3/TRBV12-4; j_gene: TRBJ2-1; abundance: -; CDR3aa: CASSLGAPGNEQSF; CDR3nt: TGTGCCAGCAGTTTGGGGGCCCCCGGGAATGAGCAGTCCTTC
d_gene: -; v_gene: TRBV5-1; j_gene: TRBJ1-1; abundance: -; CDR3aa: CASSLRPAGNTEAFF; CDR3nt: TGCGCCAGCAGCTTAAGGCCTGCCGGGAACACTGAAGCTTTCTTT
d_gene: -; v_gene: TRBV12-3/TRBV12-4; j_gene: TRBJ1-1; abundance: many; CDR3aa: CASSLGRAEAFF; CDR3nt: TGTGCCAGCAGTTTAGGAAGGGCTGAAGCTTTCTTT
d_gene: -; v_gene: TRBV5-5; j_gene: TRBJ1-1; abundance: -; CDR3aa: CASSLRRQDKAEAFF; CDR3nt: TGTGCCAGCAGCTTAAGAAGACAGGACAAGGCGGAAGCTTTCTTT
d_gene: TRBD2; v_gene: TRBV19; j_gene: TRBJ2-7; abundance: once; CDR3aa: CASRWAGGGANYEQYF; CDR3nt: TGTGCCAGTCGCTGGGCTGGCGGGGGGGCCAACTACGAGCAGTACTTC
d_gene: -; v_gene: TRBV4-2; j_gene: TRBJ2-7; abundance: once; CDR3aa: CASSQEVGTGSYEQYF; CDR3nt: TGTGCCAGCAGCCAAGAAGTGGGGACCGGCTCCTACGAGCAGTACTTC
d_gene: -; v_gene: TRBV12-3/TRBV12-4; j_gene: TRBJ2-3; abundance: -; CDR3aa: CASTTPGGLTDTQYF; CDR3nt: TGTGCCAGCACCACCCCCGGGGGCCTCACAGATACGCAGTATTTT
d_gene: -; v_gene: TRBV6-5; j_gene: TRBJ2-2; abundance: -; CDR3aa: CASSYPGGRGLGELFF; CDR3nt: TGTGCCAGCAGTTACCCCGGCGGCCGAGGACTCGGGGAGCTGTTTTTT
d_gene: -; v_gene: TRBV10-3; j_gene: TRBJ1-1; abundance: few; CDR3aa: CAISDPLRGVEGEAFF; CDR3nt: TGTGCCATCAGTGACCCCCTGCGGGGGGTAGAGGGTGAAGCTTTCTTT
d_gene: -; v_gene: TRBV6-2/TRBV6-3; j_gene: TRBJ2-6; abundance: many; CDR3aa: CASSYLGPGANVLTF; CDR3nt: TGTGCCAGCAGTTACTTGGGTCCCGGGGCCAACGTCCTGACTTTC
d_gene: TRBD1; v_gene: TRBV29-1; j_gene: TRBJ1-2; abundance: -; CDR3aa: CSVEDLSGGDYGYTF; CDR3nt: TGCAGCGTTGAAGATTTGTCAGGGGGCGACTATGGCTACACCTTC
d_gene: -; v_gene: TRBV2; j_gene: TRBJ1-3; abundance: once; CDR3aa: CASSATGSTGNTIYF; CDR3nt: TGTGCCAGCAGCGCCACAGGGTCAACTGGAAACACCATATATTTT
d_gene: TRBD1; v_gene: TRBV7-9; j_gene: TRBJ1-2; abundance: -; CDR3aa: CASSFPGQGAYGYTF; CDR3nt: TGTGCCAGCAGCTTTCCGGGACAGGGGGCATACGGCTACACCTTC
d_gene: -; v_gene: TRBV7-8; j_gene: TRBJ1-2; abundance: many; CDR3aa: CASSLSLLDGYTF; CDR3nt: TGTGCCAGCAGCTTAAGTCTGTTGGATGGCTACACCTTC
d_gene: -; v_gene: TRBV28; j_gene: TRBJ2-3; abundance: -; CDR3aa: CASSLNRPTDTQYF; CDR3nt: TGTGCCAGCAGTTTAAACAGGCCCACAGATACGCAGTATTTT
d_gene: TRBD2; v_gene: TRBV20-1; j_gene: TRBJ2-1; abundance: -; CDR3aa: CSANSGGVYNEQFF; CDR3nt: TGCAGTGCCAATAGCGGGGGGGTCTACAATGAGCAGTTCTTC
d_gene: TRBD2; v_gene: TRBV19; j_gene: TRBJ2-2; abundance: -; CDR3aa: CASSPLAGGRTGELFF; CDR3nt: TGTGCCAGTAGTCCCCTAGCGGGGGGGCGCACCGGGGAGCTGTTTTTT
d_gene: -; v_gene: TRBV7-9; j_gene: TRBJ1-2; abundance: many; CDR3aa: CASSTNPGWGHYGYTF; CDR3nt: TGTGCCAGCAGCACAAACCCCGGGTGGGGTCACTATGGCTACACCTTC
d_gene: TRBD2; v_gene: TRBV24-1; j_gene: TRBJ2-3; abundance: -; CDR3aa: CATSDKGGSGVRDTQYF; CDR3nt: TGTGCCACCAGTGATAAGGGTGGTAGCGGGGTTAGAGATACGCAGTATTTT
d_gene: TRBD1; v_gene: TRBV6-2/TRBV6-3; j_gene: TRBJ1-5; abundance: few; CDR3aa: CASSIGQVQPQHF; CDR3nt: TGTGCCAGCAGTATAGGACAGGTCCAGCCCCAGCATTTT
d_gene: -; v_gene: TRBV12-3/TRBV12-4; j_gene: TRBJ1-6; abundance: -; CDR3aa: CASSHGDILPLHF; CDR3nt: TGTGCCAGCAGCCATGGGGACATCTTACCCCTCCACTTT
d_gene: -; v_gene: TRBV7-9; j_gene: TRBJ1-1; abundance: -; CDR3aa: CASSLLEANTEAFF; CDR3nt: TGTGCCAGCAGCTTATTAGAGGCGAACACTGAAGCTTTCTTT
d_gene: -; v_gene: TRBV4-3; j_gene: TRBJ1-1; abundance: -; CDR3aa: CASSQDLYTEAFF; CDR3nt: TGCGCCAGCAGCCAAGACTTATATACTGAAGCTTTCTTT
d_gene: -; v_gene: TRBV28; j_gene: TRBJ2-1; abundance: few; CDR3aa: CASSLTYYYNEQFF; CDR3nt: TGTGCCAGCAGTTTGACCTATTACTACAATGAGCAGTTCTTC
d_gene: -; v_gene: TRBV15; j_gene: TRBJ1-2; abundance: -; CDR3aa: CATSRGTEDSYGYTF; CDR3nt: TGTGCCACCAGCAGAGGGACAGAGGACTCCTATGGCTACACCTTC
d_gene: TRBD1; v_gene: TRBV7-6; j_gene: TRBJ1-3; abundance: -; CDR3aa: CASSATGIGSGNTIYF; CDR3nt: TGTGCCAGCAGCGCGACAGGGATAGGCTCTGGAAACACCATATATTTT
d_gene: -; v_gene: TRBV6-1; j_gene: TRBJ1-6; abundance: -; CDR3aa: CASTLHEDSPLHF; CDR3nt: TGTGCCAGCACCCTGCATGAGGATTCACCCCTCCACTTT
d_gene: TRBD1; v_gene: TRBV7-8; j_gene: TRBJ2-1; abundance: many; CDR3aa: CASSLGQAYNEQFF; CDR3nt: TGTGCCAGCAGCTTGGGACAGGCCTACAATGAGCAGTTCTTC
d_gene: -; v_gene: TRBV28; j_gene: TRBJ2-1; abundance: -; CDR3aa: CASSLFGRSSSYNEQFF; CDR3nt: TGTGCCAGCAGTTTATTCGGCAGGTCGAGCTCCTACAATGAGCAGTTCTTC
d_gene: -; v_gene: TRBV7-9; j_gene: TRBJ1-5; abundance: -; CDR3aa: CASGVSMGPQHF; CDR3nt: TGTGCCAGCGGGGTTAGCATGGGGCCCCAGCATTTT
d_gene: -; v_gene: TRBV6-2/TRBV6-3; j_gene: TRBJ2-7; abundance: many; CDR3aa: CASSYSWRDAYEQYF; CDR3nt: TGTGCCAGCAGTTACTCGTGGAGGGATGCTTACGAGCAGTACTTC
d_gene: TRBD1; v_gene: TRBV27; j_gene: TRBJ1-5; abundance: -; CDR3aa: CASSPSGTVSQPQHF; CDR3nt: TGTGCCAGCAGCCCTTCCGGGACAGTCAGCCAGCCCCAGCATTTT
d_gene: -; v_gene: TRBV6-8; j_gene: TRBJ1-6; abundance: -; CDR3aa: CASSFGAATTSYNSPLHF; CDR3nt: TGTGCCAGCAGTTTTGGGGCCGCCACCACCTCCTATAATTCACCCCTCCACTTT
d_gene: -; v_gene: TRBV5-1; j_gene: TRBJ2-2; abundance: few; CDR3aa: CASSLDFQRELFF; CDR3nt: TGCGCCAGCAGCTTGGACTTCCAACGGGAGCTGTTTTTT